Listed below are T cell receptor beta chains from one sample, sequenced in a study of metastatic and nonmetastatic thyroid tumors. TCRdb recomputed clones from the PCR reads via MiXCR. The sample lists about 38,000 clones; around 28% were seen once. Sequenced material: blood. The receptors were sampled from a male donor with papillary thyroid cancer or a benign thyroid nodule (not recorded which). Some clones in this sample may be carry-over from other donors' samples. CDR3s include the opening cysteine and the closing phenylalanine or tryptophan. Size values are once, few and many counts, or a class for expanded clones, and some rows have none.

cdr3_aa: CASSTGDSAEKLFF
clone_size: few
j_call: TRBJ1-4
v_call: TRBV5-1

cdr3_aa: CASSETEPNTEAFF
clone_size: many
j_call: TRBJ1-1
v_call: TRBV10-2

cdr3_aa: CASNRGLKDYYGYTF
clone_size: -
j_call: TRBJ1-2
v_call: TRBV19

cdr3_aa: CASSEWQNNQPQHF
clone_size: -
j_call: TRBJ1-5
v_call: TRBV6-1

cdr3_aa: CASSPGTGFEQYF
clone_size: few
j_call: TRBJ2-7
v_call: TRBV27

cdr3_aa: CATLAGLANNEQFF
clone_size: many
j_call: TRBJ2-1
v_call: TRBV6-1

cdr3_aa: CASSTQTGRTTEAFF
clone_size: -
j_call: TRBJ1-1
v_call: TRBV7-9

cdr3_aa: CASSPGTGTPNSPLHF
clone_size: -
j_call: TRBJ1-6
v_call: TRBV5-1

cdr3_aa: CASSPPGFGDEQYF
clone_size: -
j_call: TRBJ2-7
v_call: TRBV18

cdr3_aa: CSAIGVRSNTEAFF
clone_size: -
j_call: TRBJ1-1
v_call: TRBV20-1

cdr3_aa: CASQGTLGTDTQYF
clone_size: many
j_call: TRBJ2-3
v_call: TRBV10-3

cdr3_aa: CASSYTRGGSYNEQFF
clone_size: few
j_call: TRBJ2-1
v_call: TRBV6-5

cdr3_aa: CVSSIGSPSNQPQHF
clone_size: -
j_call: TRBJ1-5
v_call: TRBV19

cdr3_aa: CSARGDRGRLVYNEQFF
clone_size: -
j_call: TRBJ2-1
v_call: TRBV20-1

cdr3_aa: CASSFGSGNTIYF
clone_size: few
j_call: TRBJ1-3
v_call: TRBV28

cdr3_aa: CSAALQGIGIQYF
clone_size: -
j_call: TRBJ2-4
v_call: TRBV20-1

cdr3_aa: CATREGLIDEQYF
clone_size: medium-sized
j_call: TRBJ2-7
v_call: TRBV2

cdr3_aa: CSARSENTGDTQYF
clone_size: medium-sized
j_call: TRBJ2-3
v_call: TRBV20-1

cdr3_aa: CAWIPPGLSNYGYTF
clone_size: medium-sized
j_call: TRBJ1-2
v_call: TRBV30

cdr3_aa: CASGLPTPGTVNTEAFF
clone_size: -
j_call: TRBJ1-1
v_call: TRBV12-5

cdr3_aa: CASSYKDRVLNGYTF
clone_size: few
j_call: TRBJ1-2
v_call: TRBV6-6

cdr3_aa: CASLTSGSSYEQYF
clone_size: -
j_call: TRBJ2-7
v_call: TRBV19

cdr3_aa: CASSYGILSYEQYF
clone_size: medium-sized
j_call: TRBJ2-7
v_call: TRBV6-2/TRBV6-3

cdr3_aa: CASSSSDRGGNKLFF
clone_size: -
j_call: TRBJ1-4
v_call: TRBV27

cdr3_aa: CASSQAGQRVEAFF
clone_size: -
j_call: TRBJ1-1
v_call: TRBV4-1

cdr3_aa: CASSAGTSGTDTQYF
clone_size: many
j_call: TRBJ2-3
v_call: TRBV6-4

cdr3_aa: CASSYSAGGGEQFF
clone_size: few
j_call: TRBJ2-1
v_call: TRBV6-5

cdr3_aa: CASSPDRATEAFF
clone_size: -
j_call: TRBJ1-1
v_call: TRBV5-1

cdr3_aa: CASSFTGEQYF
clone_size: -
j_call: TRBJ2-7
v_call: TRBV6-2/TRBV6-3

cdr3_aa: CSARAIPRGSQPQHF
clone_size: medium-sized
j_call: TRBJ1-5
v_call: TRBV20-1

cdr3_aa: CASTFEGLGNTGELFF
clone_size: -
j_call: TRBJ2-2
v_call: TRBV5-1

cdr3_aa: CASSTFVETGFSGGYTF
clone_size: -
j_call: TRBJ1-2
v_call: TRBV18

cdr3_aa: CAGSPPWVEAGANVLTF
clone_size: -
j_call: TRBJ2-6
v_call: TRBV18

cdr3_aa: CASSPTTTSGRGKNIQYF
clone_size: many
j_call: TRBJ2-4
v_call: TRBV18

cdr3_aa: CASFGDPYEQYF
clone_size: many
j_call: TRBJ2-7
v_call: TRBV6-1

cdr3_aa: CAGRTSGYLTGELFF
clone_size: many
j_call: TRBJ2-2
v_call: TRBV6-1

cdr3_aa: CASSSRSGPPTDTQYF
clone_size: many
j_call: TRBJ2-3
v_call: TRBV7-9

cdr3_aa: CASSSTFSGYTF
clone_size: -
j_call: TRBJ1-2
v_call: TRBV5-1

cdr3_aa: CASSAHRDRGRGTQYF
clone_size: many
j_call: TRBJ2-5
v_call: TRBV2

cdr3_aa: CASSYSLGGPSEQYF
clone_size: -
j_call: TRBJ2-7
v_call: TRBV6-2/TRBV6-3

cdr3_aa: CASSLGVGQGLSEQYF
clone_size: -
j_call: TRBJ2-7
v_call: TRBV11-2

cdr3_aa: CASSPPGTAYEQYF
clone_size: few
j_call: TRBJ2-7
v_call: TRBV28

cdr3_aa: CASSPGTGSLEQYF
clone_size: -
j_call: TRBJ2-7
v_call: TRBV5-1

cdr3_aa: CASSEAFPGTGVFLNTEAFF
clone_size: few
j_call: TRBJ1-1
v_call: TRBV2

cdr3_aa: CATRLAGEQFF
clone_size: -
j_call: TRBJ2-1
v_call: TRBV6-1

cdr3_aa: CASTRGGAPNYGYTF
clone_size: few
j_call: TRBJ1-2
v_call: TRBV6-1

cdr3_aa: CATSRVAGETQYF
clone_size: few
j_call: TRBJ2-5
v_call: TRBV27

cdr3_aa: CASSIGTGKGNTIYF
clone_size: many
j_call: TRBJ1-3
v_call: TRBV19

cdr3_aa: CASSGDRETLGEQYF
clone_size: -
j_call: TRBJ2-7
v_call: TRBV2

cdr3_aa: CASSLGLAGNTIYF
clone_size: many
j_call: TRBJ1-3
v_call: TRBV7-6

cdr3_aa: CASSLAAGGTEAFF
clone_size: -
j_call: TRBJ1-1
v_call: TRBV7-6